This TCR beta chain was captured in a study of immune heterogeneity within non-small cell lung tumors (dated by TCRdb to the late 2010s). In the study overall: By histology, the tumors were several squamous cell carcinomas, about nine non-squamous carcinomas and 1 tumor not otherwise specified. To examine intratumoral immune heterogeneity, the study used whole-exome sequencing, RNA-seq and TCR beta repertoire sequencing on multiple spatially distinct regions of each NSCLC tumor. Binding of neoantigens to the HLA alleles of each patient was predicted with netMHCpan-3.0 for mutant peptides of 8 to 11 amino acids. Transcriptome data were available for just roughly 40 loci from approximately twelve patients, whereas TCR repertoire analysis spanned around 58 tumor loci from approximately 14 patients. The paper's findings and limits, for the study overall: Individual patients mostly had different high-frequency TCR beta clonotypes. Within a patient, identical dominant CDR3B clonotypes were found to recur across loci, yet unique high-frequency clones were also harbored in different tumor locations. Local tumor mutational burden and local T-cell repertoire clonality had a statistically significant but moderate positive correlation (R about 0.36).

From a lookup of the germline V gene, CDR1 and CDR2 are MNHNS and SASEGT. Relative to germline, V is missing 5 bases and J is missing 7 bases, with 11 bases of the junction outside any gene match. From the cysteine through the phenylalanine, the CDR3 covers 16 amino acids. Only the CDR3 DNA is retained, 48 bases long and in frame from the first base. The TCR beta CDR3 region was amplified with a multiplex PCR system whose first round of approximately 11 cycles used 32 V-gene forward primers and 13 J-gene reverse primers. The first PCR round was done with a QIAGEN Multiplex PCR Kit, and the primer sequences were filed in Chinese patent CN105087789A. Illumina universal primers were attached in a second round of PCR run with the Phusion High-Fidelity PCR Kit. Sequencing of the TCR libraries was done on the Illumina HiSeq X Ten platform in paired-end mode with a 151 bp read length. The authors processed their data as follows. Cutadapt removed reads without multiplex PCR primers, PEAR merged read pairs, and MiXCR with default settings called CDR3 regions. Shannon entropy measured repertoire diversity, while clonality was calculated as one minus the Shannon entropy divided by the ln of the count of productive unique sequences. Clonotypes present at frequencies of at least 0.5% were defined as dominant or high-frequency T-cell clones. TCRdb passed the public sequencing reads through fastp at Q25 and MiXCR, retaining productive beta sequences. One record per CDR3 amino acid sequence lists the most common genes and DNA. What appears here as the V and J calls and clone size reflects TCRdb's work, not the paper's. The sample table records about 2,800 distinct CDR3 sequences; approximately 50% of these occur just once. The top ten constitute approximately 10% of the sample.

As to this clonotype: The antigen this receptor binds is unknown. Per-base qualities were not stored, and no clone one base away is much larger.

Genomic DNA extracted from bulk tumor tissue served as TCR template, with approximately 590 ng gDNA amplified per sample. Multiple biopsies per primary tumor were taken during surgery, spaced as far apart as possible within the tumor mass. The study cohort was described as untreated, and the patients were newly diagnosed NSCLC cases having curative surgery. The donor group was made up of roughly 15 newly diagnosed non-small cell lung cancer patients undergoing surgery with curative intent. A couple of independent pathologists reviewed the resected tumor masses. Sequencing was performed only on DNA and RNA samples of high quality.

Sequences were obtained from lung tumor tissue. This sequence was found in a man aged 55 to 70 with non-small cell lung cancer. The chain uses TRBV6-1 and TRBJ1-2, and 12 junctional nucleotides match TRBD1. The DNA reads TGTGCCAGCAGTCGATTTCCGGGACAGGGGGCGGGTGGCTACACCTTC. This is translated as CASSRFPGQGAGGYTF.